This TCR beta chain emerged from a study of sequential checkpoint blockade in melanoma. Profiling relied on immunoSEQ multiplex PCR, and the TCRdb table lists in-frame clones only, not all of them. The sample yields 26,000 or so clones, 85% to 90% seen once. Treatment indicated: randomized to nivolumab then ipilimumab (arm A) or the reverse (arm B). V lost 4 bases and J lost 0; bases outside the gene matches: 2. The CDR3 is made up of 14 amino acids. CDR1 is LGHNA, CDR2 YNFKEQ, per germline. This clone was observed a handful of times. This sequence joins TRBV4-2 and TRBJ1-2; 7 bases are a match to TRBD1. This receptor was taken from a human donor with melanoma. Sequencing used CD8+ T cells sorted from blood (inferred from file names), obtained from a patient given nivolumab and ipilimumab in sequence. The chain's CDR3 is CASSRGGTNYGYTF. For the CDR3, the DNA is TGTGCCAGCAGCCGAGGGGGCACTAACTATGGCTACACCTTC.